Shown below are 20 T cell receptor beta chains from a single sample sequenced in a study of cytomegalovirus exposure and HLA in healthy donors. Both 60 Vbeta primers and 13 Jbeta primers went into the PCR. Profiled with immunoSEQ multiplex PCR; TCRdb holds only in-frame clones, not every one. Counted here are under 110,000 clones, 60% to 85% occurring once; the ten biggest clones make up more than 9%. The sequenced sample was PBMCs. These receptors were collected from a man aged 45-65 years in good health and CMV-seronegative.

V usage is TRBV7-8 and J usage is TRBJ1-4, with TRBD1 matching 7 bases. Germline-derived CDR1 and CDR2 are SGHVS and FQNEAQ. The V and J ends lost 1 base and 7 bases, in that order; junction bases with no gene match: 6. CDR3 length: 15 amino acids. CDR3 DNA: TGTGCCAGCAGCTTAGAGGGCAGGGGGATTGAAAAACTGTTTTTT. It specifies CASSLEGRGIEKLFF.

The rearrangement links TRBV7-3 to TRBJ2-5; weak D call: TRBD2 (7 bases). Trimming took off 5 bases at V and 5 bases at J, with 15 bases between the two ends. In germline, CDR1 is SGHTA, CDR2 FQGTGA. This CDR3 comprises 14 residues. CDR3 region: CASSAGGAGETQYF. The CDR3 nucleotides are TGTGCCAGCAGCGCTGGGGGGGCGGGGGAGACCCAGTACTTC. Drawing the rest from reference TRBV7-3 and TRBJ2-5, the complete variable domain is GAGVSQTPSNKVTEKGKYVELRCDPISGHTALYWYRQSLGQGPEFLIYFQGTGAADDSGLPNDRFFAVRPEGSVSTLKIQRTERGDSAVYLCASSAGGAGETQYFGPGTRLLVL.

CDR3 DNA: TGCGCCAGCAGCTTTCAGGGGTTGGGGAAAGAGACCCAGTACTTC. Translation gives CASSFQGLGKETQYF. The rearrangement uses TRBV5-1 and TRBJ2-5; a weak D match, TRBD1 (6 bases). Germline lookup yields CDR1 SGHRS and CDR2 YFSETQ. This CDR3 spans 15 amino acids. The V end was cut by 2 bases, the J end by 3 bases, with 14 bases between.

The chain carries TRBV30 and TRBJ1-6; D not resolved. The germline gives CDR1 GTSNPN, CDR2 SVGIG (reference sequence). This CDR3 region has 13 residues. The V end lost 5 bases, the J end lost 9 bases, and 14 bases lay between the germline ends. This CDR3 reads CAWSPSSGSPLHF. The CDR3 DNA reads TGTGCCTGGTCCCCATCATCGGGTTCACCCCTCCACTTT.

J is TRBJ2-4 and V is TRBV27; possibly TRBD2 for D (6 bases). CDR3 length: 18 amino acids. V lost 7 bases, J lost 0 bases, and 22 bases lay in between. Germline assignment: CDR1 MNHEY and CDR2 SMNVEV (reference sequence). The CDR3 nucleotides are TGTGCCAGCAAAGGAGGGCTCCAGGGAAGACTAGCCAAAAACATTCAGTACTTC. It specifies CASKGGLQGRLAKNIQYF.

The chain links TRBV28 to TRBJ2-1, with D perhaps matching TRBD2 (6 bases). V was pared by 8 bases and J by 0 bases, with 14 bases between. The V gene's germline CDR1 is MDHEN and CDR2 SYDVKM. The CDR3 runs 15 residues. CDR3 DNA sequence: TGTGCCAGCTGGGGGGAGTCGAACTCCTACAATGAGCAGTTCTTC. As protein: CASWGESNSYNEQFF.

The chain has TRBV4-1 and TRBJ2-5, with D possibly being TRBD2 (5 bases). CDR1 MGHRA and CDR2 YSYEKL come from the germline V gene. V lost 0 bases and J 4 bases, leaving 6 bases between the germline ends. This CDR3 is built from 13 residues. The chain's CDR3 is CASSQDGGETQYF. As DNA, the CDR3 is TGCGCCAGCAGCCAAGATGGAGGAGAGACCCAGTACTTC.

This clone appeared once. The chain joins TRBV27 to TRBJ2-2, with 14 nucleotides matching TRBD2. The CDR3 loop spans 18 amino acids. The V gene's germline CDR1 is MNHEY and CDR2 SMNVEV (reference sequence). J was trimmed by 0 bases and V by 5 bases; bases with no gene match: 5. The CDR3 sequence: CASSPGTSGSTNTGELFF. The CDR3 DNA reads TGTGCCAGCAGTCCCGGGACTAGCGGGAGCACGAACACCGGGGAGCTGTTTTTT.

The chain employs TRBV4-3 and TRBJ2-5; a weak D match, TRBD1 (6 bases). V lost 0 bases and J lost 6, with 11 bases in between. Germline V lookup: CDR1 LGHNA, CDR2 YSLEER. The CDR3 length is 14 residues. For the CDR3, the DNA is TGCGCCAGCAGCCAAGACAGGGGTTGGCAGACCCAGTACTTC. Encoded protein: CASSQDRGWQTQYF.

The chain combines TRBV10-3 with TRBJ2-7, with 8 positions matching TRBD1. J was trimmed by 4 bases and V by 6 bases; bases with no gene match: 8. The germline gives CDR1 ENHRY, CDR2 SYGVKD. CDR3 length: 14 amino acids. CDR3 region: CAISDGQGGYEQYF. In DNA form, the CDR3 reads TGTGCCATCAGCGACGGACAGGGTGGGTACGAGCAGTACTTC.

The genes are TRBV30 and TRBJ1-6; no firm D call. The CDR3 consists of 14 residues. Germline V gene sequence: CDR1 GTSNPN, CDR2 SVGIG (reference sequence). Between the trimmed V and J ends, which lost 0 bases and 6 bases, there was a span of 9 bases. The CDR3 bases are TGTGCCTGGAGTGTCGCCGGGTTTAATTCACCCCTCCACTTT. Its protein product is CAWSVAGFNSPLHF.

This clone has just one count. The chain has TRBV4-3 and TRBJ2-3, with TRBD2 as a possible D gene (5 bases). This CDR3 spans 16 amino acids. Per the germline V gene, CDR1 is LGHNA and CDR2 is YSLEER. The ends were cut back, 0 bases at V and 3 bases at J, with 13 bases in the middle. The CDR3 region has the DNA TGCGCCAGCAGCCAAGACGTGGGAGAAGGAACAGATACGCAGTATTTT. Its translation is CASSQDVGEGTDTQYF.

The chain uses TRBV7-9 and TRBJ1-1; unclear D gene. V lost 6 bases and J 2 bases, leaving 10 bases between the germline ends. This CDR3 is 13 amino acids long. Per the germline V gene, CDR1 is SEHNR and CDR2 is FQNEAQ (reference sequence). In nucleotides, the CDR3 is TGTGCCAGCAGTCACGAGAGCAACACTGAAGCTTTCTTT. The encoded protein is CASSHESNTEAFF.

This clone was observed a handful of times. The J gene is TRBJ2-3, the V gene TRBV6-1; 8 bases match TRBD1. The germline gives CDR1 MNHNS, CDR2 SASEGT. This CDR3 is 14 amino acids long. With 3 bases clipped from V and 1 base from J, the junction kept 0 bases outside the gene matches. CDR3 nucleotides: TGTGCCAGCAGTGAGACAGGGGGCACAGATACGCAGTATTTT. It yields the protein CASSETGGTDTQYF.

V usage is TRBV28 and J usage is TRBJ2-3; 10 bases agree with TRBD2. Per germline, CDR1 MDHEN and CDR2 SYDVKM. This CDR3 has 14 residues. V was clipped by 6 bases and J by 5 bases; unmatched bases: 5. CDR3 nucleotides: TGTGCCAGCAGACTAAGCGGGGGGGGAGATACGCAGTATTTT. Translation: CASRLSGGGDTQYF.

V usage is TRBV21-1 and J usage is TRBJ2-5; TRBD2 is the table's D call and was not checked against the DNA. TRBV21-1 is a pseudogene segment. The CDR3 runs 18 residues. The CDR3 region is CASSKGGPGLAGVKTQYF. For the CDR3, the DNA is TGTGCCAGCAGCAAAGGTGGGCCGGGCCTAGCGGGCGTAAAGACCCAGTACTTC.

The rearrangement links TRBV11-3 to TRBJ2-5, with D maybe TRBD2 (6 bases). V gave up 2 bases and J gave up 5 bases, with 9 bases separating them. Germline lookup yields CDR1 SGHNT and CDR2 YENEEA. This CDR3 has 13 amino acids. CDR3 loop: CASSLQEGETQYF. The DNA for the CDR3 is TGTGCCAGCAGCTTACAGGAGGGGGAGACCCAGTACTTC. The variable domain in full, with the rest retrieved from reference TRBV11-3 and TRBJ2-5, is EAGVVQSPRYKIIEKKQPVAFWCNPISGHNTLYWYLQNLGQGPELLIRYENEEAVDDSQLPKDRFSAERLKGVDSTLKIQPAELGDSAVYLCASSLQEGETQYFGPGTRLLVL.

The chain joins TRBV7-9 to TRBJ2-6; D uncertain. The CDR3 loop spans 16 amino acids. Germline CDR1 is SEHNR and CDR2 is FQNEAQ (reference sequence). With 3 bases removed from V and 2 bases from J, the gap between germline ends came to 11 bases. The CDR3 spells CASSFRKDPGANVLTF. CDR3 in DNA: TGTGCCAGCAGCTTCAGGAAAGACCCTGGGGCCAACGTCCTGACTTTC. The full variable domain, rest sourced from reference TRBV7-9 and TRBJ2-6, is DTGVSQNPRHKITKRGQNVTFRCDPISEHNRLYWYRQTLGQGPEFLTYFQNEAQLEKSRLLSDRFSAERPKGSFSTLEIQRTEQGDSAMYLCASSFRKDPGANVLTFGAGSRLTVL.

There are a few counts of this clone. The chain carries TRBV7-2 and TRBJ1-1; D uncertain. The germline V gene has CDR1 SGHTA and CDR2 FQGNSA. V was cut by 5 bases and J by 2 bases, with 15 bases left in between. The CDR3 totals 15 residues. The CDR3 sequence: CASSPRVQPNTEAFF. The CDR3 nucleotides read TGTGCCAGCAGCCCCCGGGTGCAGCCCAACACTGAAGCTTTCTTT.

This chain links TRBV4-1 with TRBJ2-3, with 7 bases matching TRBD2. There are 16 residues in the CDR3. Germline lookup yields CDR1 MGHRA and CDR2 YSYEKL. The ends lost 4 bases at V and 2 bases at J; junction bases unmatched: 9. CDR3 loop: CASSREARGFTDTQYF. In DNA form, the CDR3 reads TGCGCCAGCAGCCGCGAGGCGCGGGGGTTCACAGATACGCAGTATTTT.